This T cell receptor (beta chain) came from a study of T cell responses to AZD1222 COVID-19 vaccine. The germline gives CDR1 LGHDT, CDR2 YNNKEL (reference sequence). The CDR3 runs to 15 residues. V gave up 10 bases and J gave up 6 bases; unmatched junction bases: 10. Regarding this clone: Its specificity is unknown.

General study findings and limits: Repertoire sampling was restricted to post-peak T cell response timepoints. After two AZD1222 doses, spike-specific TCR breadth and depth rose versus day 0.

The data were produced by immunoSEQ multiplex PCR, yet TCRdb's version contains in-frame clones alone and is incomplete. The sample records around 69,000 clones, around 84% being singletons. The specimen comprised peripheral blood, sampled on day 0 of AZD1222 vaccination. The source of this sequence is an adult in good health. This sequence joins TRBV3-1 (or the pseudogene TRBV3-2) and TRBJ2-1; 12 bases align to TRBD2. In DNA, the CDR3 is TGTGCCACCTCTAGCGGGGGGGGAAAGTGCAATGAGCAGTTCTTC. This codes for CATSSGGGKCNEQFF.